The entry that follows covers one T cell receptor beta chain sequence. Its target is unknown. Sequencing was performed with immunoSEQ multiplex PCR; in TCRdb, only in-frame clones are kept and a portion is missing. Found here are some 45,000 clones, 94% of them singletons; the top ten hold approximately 7.8%. These data are taken from a study of cytomegalovirus exposure and HLA in healthy donors. The CDR3 length is 14 residues. The V gene end was trimmed by 10 bases and the J gene end by 0 bases; junction bases not matched to a gene: 3. Germline V gene data show CDR1 as SNHLY and CDR2 as FYNNEI. Regarding the study as a whole: The study found most TCR sequences rare, yet found some public TCRs in many donors. TCR beta chains numbering more than 150 were designated cytomegalovirus-associated. First-cohort TCR clusters were later found to tend to co-occur in the roughly 120 validation repertoires.

The donors were part of the validation cohort, which consisted of some 120 subjects and was separate from the first cohort of hundreds of subjects. The sample consisted of PBMCs. The TCR originated in a woman aged 18 to 35 in good health and CMV-seropositive. The rearrangement joins TRBV2 to TRBJ2-2, with TRBD1 matching 9 bases. The chain's CDR3 is CATRQGANTGELFF. CDR3 nucleotides: TGTGCCACCAGACAGGGGGCGAACACCGGGGAGCTGTTTTTT.